This T cell receptor (beta chain) was recovered during a study of T cells in Graves' hyperthyroidism and ophthalmopathy. Using RNA transcripts as the source, TCR beta CDR3 regions were amplified. First-round RT-PCR targeting the TCR CDR3 was performed with the HTBI primer set. TCRdb reanalysed the multiplex PCR reads using MiXCR and keeps one entry per CDR3 protein. Of almost 250,000 distinct CDR3 sequences in the sample, approximately 25% were seen once. The CDR3 contains 16 residues. V shed 2 bases, J shed 5 bases, and the junction held 9 bases outside the gene matches. The V gene's germline CDR1 is LGHNT and CDR2 FRNRAP.

The TCR sequence derives from a woman between 35 and 50 years old with Graves' ophthalmopathy. V is TRBV12-5 and J is TRBJ2-5; 9 bases match TRBD1. The material sequenced was blood. The CDR3 loop reads CASGLPDTGGAETQYF. The CDR3 DNA reads as TGTGCTAGTGGTTTGCCCGATACAGGGGGCGCGGAGACCCAGTACTTC.